This TCR beta chain was retrieved from a study of shared clonotypes between healthy human individuals. Data came from immunoSEQ multiplex PCR; TCRdb stores just in-frame clones and leaves some out. The sample comprises about 480,000 clones, around 74% of which are singletons, and around 13% rests with the top ten. The length of the CDR3 is 12 residues. V dropped 8 bases and J dropped 4 bases, with 9 bases sitting between them. Germline lookup yields CDR1 SNHLY and CDR2 FYNNEI. Sequenced material: PBMCs. The source is a middle-aged woman in good health. Some clones in this sample may be carry-over from other donors' samples. The V gene is TRBV2, the J gene TRBJ2-1, with no clear D. The DNA of the CDR3 is TGTGCCAGCGGGATAGGGTACAATGAGCAGTTCTTC. Translating it yields CASGIGYNEQFF.